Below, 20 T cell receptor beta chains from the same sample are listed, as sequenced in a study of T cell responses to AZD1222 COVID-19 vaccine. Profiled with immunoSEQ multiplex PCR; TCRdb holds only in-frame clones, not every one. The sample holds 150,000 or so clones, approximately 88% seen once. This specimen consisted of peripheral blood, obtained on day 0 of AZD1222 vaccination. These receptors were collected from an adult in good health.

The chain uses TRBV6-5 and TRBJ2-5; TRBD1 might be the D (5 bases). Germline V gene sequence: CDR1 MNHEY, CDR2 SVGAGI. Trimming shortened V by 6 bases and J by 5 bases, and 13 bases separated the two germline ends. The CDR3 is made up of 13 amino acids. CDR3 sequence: CASSRVPVETQYF. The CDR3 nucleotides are TGTGCCAGCAGCAGGGTCCCCGTCGAGACCCAGTACTTC.

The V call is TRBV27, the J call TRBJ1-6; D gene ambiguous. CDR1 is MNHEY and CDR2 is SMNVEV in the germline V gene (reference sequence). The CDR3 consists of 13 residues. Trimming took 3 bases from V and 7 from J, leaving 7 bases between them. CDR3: CASSFRENSPLHF. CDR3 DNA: TGTGCCAGCAGTTTTAGGGAAAATTCACCCCTCCACTTT.

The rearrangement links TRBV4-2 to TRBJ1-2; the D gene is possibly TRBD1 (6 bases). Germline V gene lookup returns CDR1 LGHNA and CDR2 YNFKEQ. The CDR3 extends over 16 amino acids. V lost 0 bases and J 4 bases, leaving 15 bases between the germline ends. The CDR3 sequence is CASSQEGGARGYGYTF. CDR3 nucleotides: TGTGCCAGCAGCCAAGAAGGGGGGGCGCGCGGCTATGGCTACACCTTC.

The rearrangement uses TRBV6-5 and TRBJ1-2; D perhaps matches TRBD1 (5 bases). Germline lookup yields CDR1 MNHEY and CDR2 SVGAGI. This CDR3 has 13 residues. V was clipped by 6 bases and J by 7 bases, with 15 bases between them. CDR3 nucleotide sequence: TGTGCCAGCAGCCCCGACAGTTCAGCTGGCTACACCTTC. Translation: CASSPDSSAGYTF.

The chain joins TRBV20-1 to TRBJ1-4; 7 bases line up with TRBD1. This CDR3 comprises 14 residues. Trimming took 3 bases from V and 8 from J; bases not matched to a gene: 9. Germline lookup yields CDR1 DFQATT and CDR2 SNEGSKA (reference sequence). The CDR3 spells CSASLGTAGEKLFF. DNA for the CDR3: TGCAGTGCTAGTCTCGGGACAGCAGGGGAAAAACTGTTTTTT.

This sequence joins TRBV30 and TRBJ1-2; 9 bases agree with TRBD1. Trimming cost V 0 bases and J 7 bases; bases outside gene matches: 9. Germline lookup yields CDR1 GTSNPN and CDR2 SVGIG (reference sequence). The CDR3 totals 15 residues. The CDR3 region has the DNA TGTGCCTGGAGTGTCACCCGGGGACAGGGTTCTGGCTACACCTTC. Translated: CAWSVTRGQGSGYTF.

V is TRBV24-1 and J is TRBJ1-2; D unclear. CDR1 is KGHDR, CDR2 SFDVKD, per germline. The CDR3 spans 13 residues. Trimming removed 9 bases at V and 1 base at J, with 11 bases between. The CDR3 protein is CATGASLNYGYTF. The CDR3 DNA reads TGTGCCACCGGTGCGTCCCTTAACTATGGCTACACCTTC.

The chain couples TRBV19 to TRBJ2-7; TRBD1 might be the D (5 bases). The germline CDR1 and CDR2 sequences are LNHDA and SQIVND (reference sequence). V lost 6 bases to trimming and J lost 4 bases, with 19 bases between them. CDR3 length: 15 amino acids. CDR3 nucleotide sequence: TGTGCCAGTAGACCAATGGGGCAGAAAACTTACGAGCAGTACTTC. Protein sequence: CASRPMGQKTYEQYF. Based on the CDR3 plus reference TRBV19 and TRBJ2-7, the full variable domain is DGGITQSPKYLFRKEGQNVTLSCEQNLNHDAMYWYRQDPGQGLRLIYYSQIVNDFQKGDIAEGYSVSREKKESFPLTVTSAQKNPTAFYLCASRPMGQKTYEQYFGPGTRLTVT.

The CDR3 DNA reads as TGTGCCAGCAGCCAACCCCGGGACAGGGTGCACACCTTC. Encoded protein: CASSQPRDRVHTF. This sequence joins TRBV4-2 and TRBJ1-2, with TRBD1 matching 9 bases. The CDR3 sequence is 13 residues long. Germline values: CDR1 LGHNA, CDR2 YNFKEQ. The trim removed 2 bases at V and 12 bases at J, leaving 7 bases unmatched.

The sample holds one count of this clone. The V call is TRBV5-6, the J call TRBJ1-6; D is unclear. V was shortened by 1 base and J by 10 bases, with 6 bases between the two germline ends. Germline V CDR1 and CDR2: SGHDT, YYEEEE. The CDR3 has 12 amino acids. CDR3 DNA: TGTGCCAGCAGCTTGAGTGGGTCACCCCTCCACTTT. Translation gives CASSLSGSPLHF.

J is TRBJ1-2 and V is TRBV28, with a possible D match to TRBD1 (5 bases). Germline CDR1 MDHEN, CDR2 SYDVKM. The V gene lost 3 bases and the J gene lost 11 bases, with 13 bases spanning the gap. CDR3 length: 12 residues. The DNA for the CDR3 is TGTGCCAGCAGTTTGGGGGACGCGTTATACACCTTC. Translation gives CASSLGDALYTF.

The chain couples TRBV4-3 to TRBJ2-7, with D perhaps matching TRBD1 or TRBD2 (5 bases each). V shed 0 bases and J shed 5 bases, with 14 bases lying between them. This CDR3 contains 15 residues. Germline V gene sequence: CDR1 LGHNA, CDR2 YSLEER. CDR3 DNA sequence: TGCGCCAGCAGCCAAGACAGGGATGGGAGAAACGAGCAGTACTTC. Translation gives CASSQDRDGRNEQYF.

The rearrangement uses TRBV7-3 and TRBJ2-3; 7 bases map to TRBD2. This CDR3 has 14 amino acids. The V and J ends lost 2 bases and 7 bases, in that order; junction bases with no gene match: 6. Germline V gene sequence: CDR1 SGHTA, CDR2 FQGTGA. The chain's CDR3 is CASSLGTIGNTQYF. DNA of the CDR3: TGTGCCAGCAGCTTAGGGACTATTGGGAATACGCAGTATTTT. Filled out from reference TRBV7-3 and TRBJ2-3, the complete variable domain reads GAGVSQTPSNKVTEKGKYVELRCDPISGHTALYWYRQSLGQGPEFLIYFQGTGAADDSGLPNDRFFAVRPEGSVSTLKIQRTERGDSAVYLCASSLGTIGNTQYFGPGTRLTVL.

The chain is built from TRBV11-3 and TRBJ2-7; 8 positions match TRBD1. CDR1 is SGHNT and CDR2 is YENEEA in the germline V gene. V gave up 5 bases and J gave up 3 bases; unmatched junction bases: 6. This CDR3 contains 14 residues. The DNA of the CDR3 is TGTGCCAGCAGCACCGGGACAGGCGACTACGAGCAGTACTTC. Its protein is CASSTGTGDYEQYF. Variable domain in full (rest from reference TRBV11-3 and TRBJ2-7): EAGVVQSPRYKIIEKKQPVAFWCNPISGHNTLYWYLQNLGQGPELLIRYENEEAVDDSQLPKDRFSAERLKGVDSTLKIQPAELGDSAVYLCASSTGTGDYEQYFGPGTRLTVT.

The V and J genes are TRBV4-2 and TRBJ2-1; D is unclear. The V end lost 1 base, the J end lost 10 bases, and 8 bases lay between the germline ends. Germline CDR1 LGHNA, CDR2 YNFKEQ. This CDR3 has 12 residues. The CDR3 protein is CASSQVSGEQFF. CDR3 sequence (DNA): TGTGCCAGCAGCCAAGTAAGTGGAGAGCAGTTCTTC.

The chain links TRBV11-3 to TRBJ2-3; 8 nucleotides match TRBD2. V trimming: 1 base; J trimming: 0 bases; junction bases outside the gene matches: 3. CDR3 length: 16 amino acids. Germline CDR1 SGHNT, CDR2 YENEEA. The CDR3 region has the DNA TGTGCCAGCAGCTTAGCTAGCGGGCACAGCACAGATACGCAGTATTTT. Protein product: CASSLASGHSTDTQYF.

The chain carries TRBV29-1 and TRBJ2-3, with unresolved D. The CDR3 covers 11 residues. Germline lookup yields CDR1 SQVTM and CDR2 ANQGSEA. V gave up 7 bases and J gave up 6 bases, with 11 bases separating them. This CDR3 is CSAPGLDTQYF. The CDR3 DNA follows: TGCAGCGCCCCCGGGCTGGATACGCAGTATTTT.

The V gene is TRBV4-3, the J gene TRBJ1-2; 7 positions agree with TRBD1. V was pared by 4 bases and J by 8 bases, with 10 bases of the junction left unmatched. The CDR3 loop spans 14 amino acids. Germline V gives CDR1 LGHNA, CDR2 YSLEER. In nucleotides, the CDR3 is TGCGCCAGCAGCCTGGGACAGAACTTGGGGGGCTACACCTTC. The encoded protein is CASSLGQNLGGYTF.

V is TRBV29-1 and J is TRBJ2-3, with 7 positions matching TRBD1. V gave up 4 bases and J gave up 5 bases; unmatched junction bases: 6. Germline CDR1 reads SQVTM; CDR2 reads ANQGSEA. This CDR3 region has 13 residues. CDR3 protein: CSVGESGGDTQYF. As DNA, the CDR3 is TGCAGCGTTGGGGAATCAGGGGGAGATACGCAGTATTTT.

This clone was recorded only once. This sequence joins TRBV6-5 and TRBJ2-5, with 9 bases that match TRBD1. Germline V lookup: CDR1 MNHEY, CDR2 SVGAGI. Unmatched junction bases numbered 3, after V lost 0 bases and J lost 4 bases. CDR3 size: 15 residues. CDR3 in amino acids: CASSYSGQGTETQYF. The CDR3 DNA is TGTGCCAGCAGTTACTCCGGACAGGGGACAGAGACCCAGTACTTC.